The T cell receptor (beta chain) described here comes from a study of regulatory T cells in long-lasting Graves disease. The time point was: newly diagnosed GD, antithyroid drugs for less than 3 months. Preparation of the TCR library used RNA extracted from PBMCs. This clonotype was recorded a few times. Its antigen is currently unknown. The authors built TCR beta libraries using iRepertoire HTBI primers and Arm-PCR of CDR3 regions. The authors' processing: Identified across the samples were around 62 TRBV segments and approximately 14 TRBJ segments. Each CDR3 protein gets one entry after TCRdb re-called the multiplex PCR reads with MiXCR. Clone size and V and J calls follow TCRdb, not the original study. Among some 600,000 distinct CDR3 sequences listed, 15% to 20% were seen once. Notes on the study in general: Among samples with persistent disease, TRBV28, TRBJ1-2 and TRBJ2-5 were favored.

V dropped 5 bases and J dropped 1; count of bases not matched to a gene: 5. In germline, CDR1 is MDHEN, CDR2 SYDVKM. The CDR3 has 16 residues. The sample was also linked to a second study, of T cells in Graves' hyperthyroidism and ophthalmopathy. As reported in that work: Reasons for excluding patients were uncontrolled infection, other autoimmune disease, pregnancy or lactation.

This sequence joins TRBV28 and TRBJ2-2, with 9 bases aligning to TRBD2. This receptor was identified in a man aged 18 to 29 with Graves disease. The sample in question was peripheral blood mononuclear cells (PBMCs), obtained at new diagnosis, from a patient treated with antithyroid drugs. For the CDR3, the DNA is TGTGCCAGCAGTATAGCGGGAGCCGGGAACACCGGGGAGCTGTTTTTT. Encoded protein: CASSIAGAGNTGELFF.